Each of the 21 T cell receptor beta chains below was sequenced from the same sample in a study of blood T cell repertoires in COVID-19. TCRdb's table, derived via immunoSEQ multiplex PCR, lists solely in-frame clones and lacks some. The repertoire has approximately 150,000 clones, roughly 88% of them found once; the top ten carry approximately 1.4%. Sequenced material: peripheral blood. The receptors shown here come from a woman aged 55-69 years with acute or convalescent COVID-19.

The V gene is TRBV5-1, the J gene TRBJ2-2, with 7 bases that match TRBD1. This CDR3 contains 15 residues. Unmatched junction bases numbered 6, after V lost 5 bases and J lost 2 bases. Germline CDR1 SGHRS, CDR2 YFSETQ. In DNA, the CDR3 is TGCGCCAGCAGTCGACAGGGTTTAAACACCGGGGAGCTGTTTTTT. Its translation: CASSRQGLNTGELFF.

This clone appeared a single time. The chain carries TRBV7-3 and TRBJ1-1; D is perhaps TRBD1 (6 bases). CDR1 SGHTA and CDR2 FQGTGA come from the germline V gene. The CDR3 totals 15 residues. Trimming stripped 3 bases from V and 0 bases from J, with 11 bases between. The CDR3: CASSFGQTMNTEAFF. Here the CDR3 DNA reads TGTGCCAGCAGCTTTGGACAGACGATGAACACTGAAGCTTTCTTT.

The J gene is TRBJ2-6, the V gene TRBV7-2, with a possible D match to TRBD1 (6 bases). The V gene lost 5 bases and the J gene lost 4 bases, with 15 bases spanning the gap. Germline V gene lookup returns CDR1 SGHTA and CDR2 FQGNSA. This CDR3 has 16 amino acids. CDR3 in DNA: TGTGCCAGCAGCCTAACTCGCCAGGGGGGGGCCAACGTCCTGACTTTC. It encodes CASSLTRQGGANVLTF.

This clone has just a few counts. The chain couples TRBV7-9 to TRBJ1-1; possibly TRBD1 for D (5 bases). CDR1 is SEHNR and CDR2 is FQNEAQ in the germline V gene (reference sequence). The germline V and J ends were trimmed by 6 bases and 0 bases, with 14 bases remaining between them. This CDR3 contains 15 residues. The CDR3 region has the DNA TGTGCCAGCAGGTCTCGACAGACAATGAACACTGAAGCTTTCTTT. It specifies CASRSRQTMNTEAFF.

The chain recombines TRBV7-2 with TRBJ1-6, with TRBD1 matching 10 bases. The germline CDR1 and CDR2 sequences are SGHTA and FQGNSA. The V and J ends lost 5 bases and 11 bases, in that order; junction bases with no gene match: 12. This CDR3 spans 16 amino acids. The DNA of the CDR3 is TGTGCCAGCAGCACCAGCGGGGGACAGGGGCGAGCACCCCTCCACTTT. It codes for CASSTSGGQGRAPLHF.

The chain is built from TRBV11-2 and TRBJ2-5; TRBD1 matches 9 bases. Germline V gene lookup returns CDR1 SGHAT and CDR2 FQNNGV. The CDR3 length is 14 residues. With V trimmed by 1 base and J by 3 bases, 0 bases remained unmatched. The CDR3 spells CASSLGQGEETQYF. CDR3 DNA sequence: TGTGCCAGCAGCTTAGGACAGGGGGAAGAGACCCAGTACTTC.

The chain recombines TRBV19 with TRBJ1-4; unclear D gene. The ends were cut back, 7 bases at V and 7 bases at J, with 13 bases in the middle. The CDR3 has 13 residues. The germline V gene has CDR1 LNHDA and CDR2 SQIVND (reference sequence). CDR3 residues: CASTTSVSEKLFF. CDR3 bases: TGTGCCAGTACCACTAGTGTGAGTGAAAAACTGTTTTTT.

This chain links TRBV5-1 with TRBJ2-7, with 7 bases identical to TRBD1. With V trimmed by 4 bases and J by 8 bases, 12 bases remained unmatched. The V gene's germline CDR1 is SGHRS and CDR2 YFSETQ. This CDR3 spans 14 amino acids. As DNA, the CDR3 is TGCGCCAGCAGCCCTGAAACCGGGACAGTCAAGCAGTACTTC. Encoded protein: CASSPETGTVKQYF.

V gene TRBV3-1 (or the pseudogene TRBV3-2) combines with J gene TRBJ2-5; 8 nucleotides line up with TRBD2. V lost 8 bases and J lost 5; bases outside the gene matches: 16. Germline values: CDR1 LGHDT, CDR2 YNNKEL (reference sequence). The CDR3 length is 16 residues. In nucleotides, the CDR3 is TGTGCCAGCCGCACTCCCCGTCCGGGGGGGCACGAGACCCAGTACTTC. Its protein product is CASRTPRPGGHETQYF.

The V call is TRBV7-9, the J call TRBJ2-1; 7 bases fit TRBD1. The V segment lost 0 bases and the J segment 1 base; nucleotides outside the gene matches: 3. The length of the CDR3 is 16 residues. The germline gives CDR1 SEHNR, CDR2 FQNEAQ (reference sequence). The CDR3 is CASSLAGQMSYNEQFF. The DNA for the CDR3 is TGTGCCAGCAGCTTAGCGGGACAGATGTCCTACAATGAGCAGTTCTTC.

The gene calls are TRBV18 and TRBJ2-4; 9 bases match TRBD1. Germline CDR1 is KGHSH and CDR2 is LQKENI. The length of the CDR3 is 14 residues. Germline trimming cut 1 base from V and 8 bases from J; bases unmatched to any gene: 3. The DNA of the CDR3 is TGTGCCAGCTCACCACGGGACAGGGTACACATTCAGTACTTC. This gives the protein CASSPRDRVHIQYF.

The V gene is TRBV9, the J gene TRBJ2-2; 8 bases agree with TRBD2. With V trimmed by 0 bases and J by 0 bases, 1 base remained unmatched. The CDR3 is made up of 16 amino acids. The V gene's germline CDR1 is SGDLS and CDR2 YYNGEE. CDR3 protein: CASSVERGTNTGELFF. The CDR3 nucleotides are TGTGCCAGCAGCGTAGAGCGGGGGACGAACACCGGGGAGCTGTTTTTT.

This clone was detected only once. This chain uses TRBV28 with TRBJ1-2, with 8 bases matching TRBD1. In germline, CDR1 is MDHEN, CDR2 SYDVKM. The V gene end was trimmed by 3 bases and the J gene end by 1 base; junction bases not matched to a gene: 4. The CDR3 extends over 15 amino acids. The CDR3 DNA is TGTGCCAGCAGTTTTTTGGACAGGGATAACTATGGCTACACCTTC. It specifies CASSFLDRDNYGYTF.

This clone was seen a single time. The chain is built from TRBV30 and TRBJ1-5; D is ambiguous. V dropped 0 bases and J dropped 7 bases, with 16 bases sitting between them. The CDR3 is made up of 15 amino acids. Germline V gene sequence: CDR1 GTSNPN, CDR2 SVGIG (reference sequence). CDR3 DNA: TGTGCCTGGAGTGTGGAGCACCCGCCGGGGCAGCCCCAGCATTTT. Its translation is CAWSVEHPPGQPQHF.

This clone was detected only a few times. The chain employs TRBV6-6 and TRBJ2-1; 8 positions match TRBD2. V was pared by 4 bases and J by 16 bases, with 9 bases of the junction left unmatched. Germline V gene sequence: CDR1 MNHNY, CDR2 SVGAGI (reference sequence). There are 12 residues in the CDR3. The CDR3 region is CASSSSGGALFF. The CDR3 DNA reads as TGTGCCAGCAGTTCTTCCGGGGGGGCCCTTTTCTTC.

This clone has just one count. The chain employs TRBV2 and TRBJ1-1; D uncertain. Germline CDR1 is SNHLY and CDR2 is FYNNEI. The CDR3 covers 15 residues. The V gene lost 6 bases and the J gene lost 5 bases, with 19 bases spanning the gap. Here the CDR3 DNA reads TGTGCCAGCAGCCGAATTAGGACTTTGCAGACTGAAGCTTTCTTT. Translation: CASSRIRTLQTEAFF.

This clone was detected only once. V is TRBV9 and J is TRBJ2-2, with 10 bases aligning to TRBD2. V shed 3 bases and J 0 bases; nucleotides not matched to a gene: 2. This CDR3 has 16 amino acids. Germline CDR1 reads SGDLS; CDR2 reads YYNGEE. In DNA form, the CDR3 reads TGTGCCAGCAGCGCCCTAGCGGGGGCGAACACCGGGGAGCTGTTTTTT. Its protein is CASSALAGANTGELFF. The whole variable domain, filled in from reference TRBV9 and TRBJ2-2, reads DSGVTQTPKHLITATGQRVTLRCSPRSGDLSVYWYQQSLDQGLQFLIQYYNGEERAKGNILERFSAQQFPDLHSELNLSSLELGDSALYFCASSALAGANTGELFFGEGSRLTVL.

This rearrangement joins TRBV3-1 (or the pseudogene TRBV3-2) to TRBJ2-5, with 8 bases fitting TRBD2. This CDR3 is 12 amino acids long. Trimming removed 6 bases from V and 7 bases from J; junction bases left unmatched: 4. The V gene's germline CDR1 is LGHDT and CDR2 YNNKEL (reference sequence). This chain's CDR3 is CASRGGRRTQYF. CDR3 sequence (DNA): TGTGCCAGCAGAGGCGGGAGGCGGACCCAGTACTTC.

This chain joins TRBV9 and TRBJ2-3; 10 bases agree with TRBD2. The J segment lost 6 bases and the V segment lost 3 bases, leaving 7 bases of the junction unmatched. The CDR3 runs 15 residues. Germline CDR1 is SGDLS and CDR2 is YYNGEE. Written as DNA, the CDR3 is TGTGCCAGCAGCGGACCTAGCGGGGGACGGGATACGCAGTATTTT. Translated: CASSGPSGGRDTQYF.

This chain links TRBV5-6 with TRBJ1-5; tentative D call: TRBD1 (5 bases). CDR1 is SGHDT, CDR2 YYEEEE, per germline. The length of the CDR3 is 18 residues. The V end lost 4 bases, the J end lost 2 bases, and 22 bases lay between the germline ends. Written as DNA, the CDR3 is TGTGCCAGCAGCAAGAAGCGCGGGGGATACACAGGCAATCAGCCCCAGCATTTT. Translating it yields CASSKKRGGYTGNQPQHF. The full variable domain, with the rest looked up from reference TRBV5-6 and TRBJ1-5, is DAGVTQSPTHLIKTRGQQVTLRCSPKSGHDTVSWYQQALGQGPQFIFQYYEEEERQRGNFPDRFSGHQFPNYSSELNVNALLLGDSALYLCASSKKRGGYTGNQPQHFGDGTRLSIL.

The chain couples TRBV29-1 to TRBJ1-5; no definite D call. The V end lost 5 bases, the J end lost 2 bases, and 7 bases lay between the germline ends. Per the germline V gene, CDR1 is SQVTM and CDR2 is ANQGSEA. The CDR3 covers 12 residues. In DNA form, the CDR3 reads TGCAGCGTTAGCATCGGCAATCAGCCCCAGCATTTT. This sequence encodes CSVSIGNQPQHF.